The 29 T cell receptor beta chains below were found in one sample sequenced in a study of T-cell reconstitution after alpha-beta-depleted transplantation in children. As it was prepared, the TCRbeta library received unique molecular identifiers. One entry per CDR3 protein results from TCRdb running MiXCR on the PCR reads. The top ten hold 14% of the sample, which has under 750,000 distinct CDR3 sequences, approximately 22% seen once. The material was PBMCs, mostly from graft donor cells, obtained 360 days after TCRalphabeta/CD19-depleted stem cell transplant. Every receptor here comes from a boy younger than two who had a stem cell transplant for acute myeloid leukemia, so the T cells may come from the graft donor.

The chain has TRBV25-1 and TRBJ1-2; D is ambiguous. In germline, CDR1 is MGHDK, CDR2 SYGVNS. CDR3 length: 13 amino acids. Trimming left V 2 bases short and J 4 bases short, with 8 bases between. CDR3 in amino acids: CASSEREVYGYTF. The CDR3 DNA follows: TGTGCCAGCAGTGAAAGGGAGGTCTATGGCTACACCTTC.

This clonotype was seen more than once but under ten times. The V call is TRBV5-1, the J call TRBJ2-7; 15 positions match TRBD2. CDR1 and CDR2 (germline): SGHRS, YFSETQ. The V gene end was trimmed by 4 bases and the J gene end by 5 bases; junction bases not matched to a gene: 10. The CDR3 is 17 residues long. This CDR3 is CASSVGLAGGLRNEQYF. CDR3 DNA sequence: TGCGCCAGCAGCGTGGGACTAGCGGGGGGCCTTCGGAACGAGCAGTACTTC. Full variable domain (missing parts from reference TRBV5-1 and TRBJ2-7): KAGVTQTPRYLIKTRGQQVTLSCSPISGHRSVSWYQQTPGQGLQFLFEYFSETQRNKGNFPGRFSGRQFSNSRSEMNVSTLELGDSALYLCASSVGLAGGLRNEQYFGPGTRLTVT.

At least ten counts were recorded for this clonotype. The chain is built from TRBV27 and TRBJ2-7; the D gene could be TRBD1 or TRBD2 (5 bases each). The V gene's germline CDR1 is MNHEY and CDR2 SMNVEV (reference sequence). V lost 5 bases and J lost 7, with 24 bases in between. The CDR3 is 16 residues long. CDR3 residues: CASSPRRPGPQREQYF. CDR3 in DNA: TGTGCCAGCAGTCCGCGCCGGCCGGGACCCCAAAGGGAGCAGTACTTC.

The chain couples TRBV12-3 or TRBV12-4 to TRBJ2-5; 9 nucleotides match TRBD1. The ends lost 4 bases at V and 5 bases at J; junction bases unmatched: 11. This CDR3 comprises 16 residues. The CDR3 reads CASSSKGTGLRETQYF. The CDR3 DNA sequence: TGTGCCAGCAGTTCCAAGGGGACAGGGCTGCGGGAGACCCAGTACTTC.

The V and J genes are TRBV20-1 and TRBJ1-2, with TRBD1 matching over 11 bases. Germline V gene data show CDR1 as DFQATT and CDR2 as SNEGSKA (reference sequence). The CDR3 extends over 16 amino acids. V dropped 3 bases and J dropped 3; count of bases not matched to a gene: 9. This chain's CDR3 is CSASRAGTGGDYGYTF. In DNA, the CDR3 is TGCAGTGCTAGTCGCGCCGGGACAGGGGGGGACTATGGCTACACCTTC.

This clonotype has at least ten counts. The rearrangement joins TRBV11-3 to TRBJ2-5; TRBD1 matches 9 bases. CDR3 length equals 15 residues. The germline V gene encodes CDR1 SGHNT and CDR2 YENEEA. V shed 5 bases, J shed 2 bases, and the junction held 6 bases outside the gene matches. CDR3 in DNA: TGTGCCAGCAGCCTCCGGACAGGGGAACAAGAGACCCAGTACTTC. It translates to CASSLRTGEQETQYF. The full variable domain, in which reference TRBV11-3 and TRBJ2-5 provide the parts outside the CDR3, is EAGVVQSPRYKIIEKKQPVAFWCNPISGHNTLYWYLQNLGQGPELLIRYENEEAVDDSQLPKDRFSAERLKGVDSTLKIQPAELGDSAVYLCASSLRTGEQETQYFGPGTRLLVL.

This clonotype was recorded at least ten times. The genes are TRBV28 and TRBJ1-5; no clear D. Germline V gene lookup returns CDR1 MDHEN and CDR2 SYDVKM. Trimming took 4 bases from V and 9 from J, leaving 7 bases between them. CDR3 length: 11 amino acids. CDR3 nucleotide sequence: TGTGCCAGCAGTTCGGGTTGGCCCCAGCATTTT. Its protein product is CASSSGWPQHF.

This clonotype was detected a few times. The chain links TRBV29-1 to TRBJ2-7; D call uncertain. The CDR3 extends over 13 amino acids. The V end lost 8 bases, the J end lost 4 bases, and 18 bases lay between the germline ends. Germline values: CDR1 SQVTM, CDR2 ANQGSEA. The CDR3 loop reads CSRSLSSLYEQYV. CDR3 DNA sequence: TGCAGCCGGTCATTGAGTTCCCTGTACGAGCAGTACGTC.

This chain links TRBV25-1 with TRBJ1-1, with 11 nucleotides matching TRBD1. The CDR3 sequence is 14 residues long. The ends lost 2 bases at V and 5 bases at J; junction bases unmatched: 1. Germline assignment: CDR1 MGHDK and CDR2 SYGVNS. In DNA, the CDR3 is TGTGCCAGCAGTGAAGGGACAGGGGGTACTGAAGCTTTCTTT. This codes for CASSEGTGGTEAFF.

The V call is TRBV4-3, the J call TRBJ2-1, with a tentative D call TRBD1 (5 bases). Per germline, CDR1 LGHNA and CDR2 YSLEER. Between the trimmed V and J ends, which lost 0 bases and 8 bases, there was a span of 8 bases. This CDR3 is built from 13 residues. The CDR3 region is CASSQDQGYEQFF. CDR3 coding DNA: TGCGCCAGCAGCCAAGATCAGGGTTATGAGCAGTTCTTC.

This clonotype has ten or more counts. The chain couples TRBV5-1 to TRBJ1-2; D uncertain. Trimming left V 4 bases short and J 2 bases short, with 12 bases between. This CDR3 has 14 residues. Germline-derived CDR1 and CDR2 are SGHRS and YFSETQ. This chain's CDR3 is CASSPRAANYGYTF. As DNA, the CDR3 is TGCGCCAGCAGCCCGCGGGCAGCCAACTATGGCTACACCTTC.

The chain links TRBV5-1 to TRBJ2-1; D might be TRBD2 (6 bases). The CDR3 covers 18 residues. Germline-derived CDR1 and CDR2 are SGHRS and YFSETQ. The V gene lost 0 bases and the J gene lost 2 bases, with 18 bases spanning the gap. The CDR3 is CASSLVESGVSTYNEQFF. Here the CDR3 DNA reads TGCGCCAGCAGCTTGGTAGAGTCGGGGGTTTCGACCTACAATGAGCAGTTCTTC.

This chain links TRBV28 with TRBJ2-3, with D perhaps assigned TRBD1 or TRBD2 (5 bases each). Trimming shortened V by 6 bases and J by 2 bases, and 12 bases separated the two germline ends. The CDR3 totals 14 residues. Germline lookup yields CDR1 MDHEN and CDR2 SYDVKM. CDR3 sequence: CASSWDGLTDTQYF. CDR3 DNA: TGTGCCAGCAGCTGGGACGGGCTCACAGATACGCAGTATTTT.

This clonotype occurred a few times. The chain is built from TRBV5-1 and TRBJ2-1, with 8 bases aligning to TRBD2. The germline V gene has CDR1 SGHRS and CDR2 YFSETQ. This CDR3 region has 17 residues. J lost 0 bases, V lost 1 base, and 6 bases had no gene match. CDR3 sequence: CASSLRGGYSSYNEQFF. The DNA for the CDR3 is TGCGCCAGCAGCTTGCGGGGGGGCTACAGCTCCTACAATGAGCAGTTCTTC.

The gene calls are TRBV29-1 and TRBJ1-2; D is unresolved. Between the trimmed V and J ends, which lost 6 bases and 2 bases, there was a span of 13 bases. Germline V gives CDR1 SQVTM, CDR2 ANQGSEA. This CDR3 has 13 residues. The CDR3 DNA follows: TGCAGCGTCCTCTCGGGGTCGAACTATGGCTACACCTTC. The encoded protein is CSVLSGSNYGYTF.

V gene TRBV3-1 combines with J gene TRBJ2-2; 8 positions agree with TRBD2. CDR1 and CDR2 from the germline V gene are LGHDT and YNNKEL (reference sequence). The CDR3 has 15 amino acids. J gave up 7 bases and V 0 bases, and 4 bases lay outside the gene matches. For the CDR3, the DNA is TGTGCCAGCAGCCAAGAAGGGACTAGGTACGGGGAGCTGTTTTTT. Protein product: CASSQEGTRYGELFF.

This clonotype was detected ten times or more. V is TRBV19 and J is TRBJ2-1, with D unresolved. Deletions cut 3 bases from V and 5 bases from J, with 5 bases between. The CDR3 runs to 12 residues. Germline V gene lookup returns CDR1 LNHDA and CDR2 SQIVND (reference sequence). The CDR3 nucleotides are TGTGCCAGTAGTATGGGCCACAATGAGCAGTTCTTC. Its protein is CASSMGHNEQFF.

This clonotype was observed at least ten times. The gene calls are TRBV7-6 and TRBJ2-7; tentative D call: TRBD1 (5 bases). Germline CDR1 reads SGHVS; CDR2 reads FNYEAQ. The V gene lost 5 bases and the J gene lost 3 bases, with 11 bases spanning the gap. There are 13 residues in the CDR3. DNA of the CDR3: TGTGCCAGCAGCATACCCAGGGTCTACGAGCAGTACTTC. It encodes CASSIPRVYEQYF.

The table lists this clonotype with many counts. The V call is TRBV6-5, the J call TRBJ2-6; no clear D gene. Germline CDR1 reads MNHEY; CDR2 reads SVGAGI. There are 17 residues in the CDR3. The germline V and J ends were trimmed by 0 bases and 0 bases, with 9 bases remaining between them. In DNA form, the CDR3 reads TGTGCCAGCAGTTACTCTGGCAGTTACTCTGGGGCCAACGTCCTGACTTTC. Residues: CASSYSGSYSGANVLTF.

In its sample, this clonotype was seen a few times. This sequence joins TRBV2 and TRBJ2-1; D uncertain. Per the germline V gene, CDR1 is SNHLY and CDR2 is FYNNEI. Trimming took 6 bases from V and 6 from J, leaving 12 bases between them. The CDR3 consists of 13 residues. The CDR3 spells CASRLKGGNEQFF. Here the CDR3 DNA reads TGTGCCAGCAGGCTAAAGGGTGGCAATGAGCAGTTCTTC.

The chain is built from TRBV7-2 and TRBJ2-5, with 7 bases aligning to TRBD2. The ends lost 6 bases at V and 1 base at J; junction bases unmatched: 8. The germline gives CDR1 SGHTA, CDR2 FQGNSA. The CDR3 runs to 15 residues. CDR3 residues: CASSTIGGVQETQYF. In nucleotides, the CDR3 is TGTGCCAGCAGTACCATTGGGGGGGTCCAAGAGACCCAGTACTTC.

The table lists this clonotype with many counts. The chain is built from TRBV5-1 and TRBJ2-5, with TRBD1 as a possible D gene (5 bases). Trimming left V 2 bases short and J 0 bases short, with 11 bases between. CDR1 SGHRS and CDR2 YFSETQ come from the germline V gene. CDR3 length: 15 residues. The CDR3 DNA follows: TGCGCCAGCAGCTTAGGCCCGACAGACCAAGAGACCCAGTACTTC. Protein sequence: CASSLGPTDQETQYF.

In this sample, this clonotype turned up a few times. This chain connects TRBV4-1 to TRBJ1-1; D gene uncertain. This CDR3 has 15 residues. CDR1 MGHRA and CDR2 YSYEKL come from the germline V gene. The germline V and J ends were trimmed by 0 bases and 1 base, with 9 bases remaining between them. The CDR3 sequence: CASSQDRRANTEAFF. CDR3 DNA: TGCGCCAGCAGCCAAGATCGAAGGGCGAACACTGAAGCTTTCTTT.

J is TRBJ1-1 and V is TRBV6-5, with TRBD1 matching over 8 bases. V dropped 4 bases and J dropped 5; count of bases not matched to a gene: 6. The CDR3 contains 14 residues. Germline-derived CDR1 and CDR2 are MNHEY and SVGAGI. The CDR3 loop reads CASSSGDRGTEAFF. CDR3 DNA sequence: TGTGCCAGCAGTTCCGGAGACAGGGGTACTGAAGCTTTCTTT.

This sequence joins TRBV12-3 or TRBV12-4 and TRBJ2-5; TRBD2 might be the D (6 bases). The germline V and J ends were trimmed by 3 bases and 5 bases, with 16 bases remaining between them. The CDR3 is 15 amino acids. The CDR3 reads CASSLGLPPLETQYF. CDR3 sequence (DNA): TGTGCCAGCAGTTTGGGACTCCCTCCCCTCGAGACCCAGTACTTC.

This clonotype was counted ten times or more. The chain employs TRBV3-1 and TRBJ1-4; TRBD1 aligns across 7 bases. This CDR3 is built from 15 residues. Germline V CDR1 and CDR2: LGHDT, YNNKEL (reference sequence). Germline trimming cut 5 bases from V and 10 bases from J; bases unmatched to any gene: 13. The CDR3 DNA sequence: TGTGCCAGCAGCTTCCTCACAGGGGAGAGGGTAAAACTGTTTTTT. Translating it yields CASSFLTGERVKLFF.

This clonotype has just one count. The rearrangement uses TRBV11-2 and TRBJ2-7, with a weak D call TRBD2 (5 bases). This CDR3 is 14 amino acids long. CDR1 and CDR2 from the germline V gene are SGHAT and FQNNGV. V shed 0 bases and J shed 5 bases, with 11 bases lying between them. CDR3 DNA sequence: TGTGCCAGCAGCTTAGATCGGGGAAGCCACGAGCAGTACTTC. It specifies CASSLDRGSHEQYF.

The V gene is TRBV15, the J gene TRBJ2-2, with 8 positions matching TRBD2. Germline CDR1 is LNHNV and CDR2 is YYDKDF (reference sequence). V was pared by 0 bases and J by 2 bases, with 8 bases of the junction left unmatched. The CDR3 contains 18 residues. CDR3 protein: CATSRDHLAGTNTGELFF. The CDR3 region has the DNA TGTGCCACCAGCAGAGATCACTTAGCGGGGACCAACACCGGGGAGCTGTTTTTT.

This clonotype was observed many times. The gene calls are TRBV20-1 and TRBJ2-1; D perhaps matches TRBD2 (6 bases). Germline V lookup: CDR1 DFQATT, CDR2 SNEGSKA (reference sequence). V dropped 0 bases and J dropped 12 bases, with 12 bases sitting between them. This CDR3 is built from 12 residues. The CDR3 bases are TGCAGTGCTAGAGATCGGAGGGATGCGCAGTTCTTC. This codes for CSARDRRDAQFF.